Below, one T cell receptor (beta chain) is given with its context. What it binds is not known. Using immunoSEQ multiplex PCR, the repertoire was profiled, and TCRdb retains in-frame clones only, with some absent. This table holds tens of thousands of clones, approximately 89% found once. All the patients suffered relapse after autologous stem cell transplantation, and brentuximab vedotin exposure differed. This record belongs to a study of PD-1 blockade in classical Hodgkin lymphoma. The CDR3 has 16 residues. The germline V and J ends were trimmed by 2 bases and 0 bases, with 13 bases remaining between them. Looked up from germline, CDR1 is SGHRS and CDR2 is YFSETQ. Study-wide findings and caveats: Repertoire difference causes, possibly disease activity or prior therapy, remain undefined. According to reports, newly diagnosed patients had lower baseline TCR diversity than healthy donors, and relapsed/refractory patients had lower baseline TCR diversity still. It was among complete responders that baseline diversity resembled that of newly diagnosed patients. Significant TCR diversity gains by C4D1 occurred in CD4+ but not CD8+ cells.

The starting material was peripheral blood mononuclear cells (PBMCs), obtained before the second cycle of nivolumab. The chain uses TRBV5-1 and TRBJ2-3, with D perhaps assigned TRBD1 or TRBD2 (7 bases each). This TCR came from a human donor with classical Hodgkin lymphoma. This chain's CDR3 is CASSFAGGASTDTQYF. CDR3 sequence (DNA): TGCGCCAGCAGCTTTGCAGGGGGGGCTAGCACAGATACGCAGTATTTT.